This TCR beta chain was captured by sequencing in a study of post-analysis software for immune sequencing data. Study-level points and caveats: The five TRBV segments detected at higher frequency in patients than in controls included TRBV5-6, TRBV5-1 and TRBV20-1.

The table lists this clonotype with a few counts. Its antigen is unidentified. V lost 3 bases and J lost 10, with 14 bases in between. In germline, CDR1 is LGHNA, CDR2 YSLEER. CDR3 size: 13 residues. Every TCR beta cDNA library bore unique molecular identifiers. TCRdb itself ran the PCR reads through MiXCR, one entry per CDR3 protein. The sample has about 400,000 distinct CDR3 sequences, less than 35% seen once. The rearrangement uses TRBV4-3 and TRBJ2-3; a weak D match, TRBD2 (5 bases). Specimen: blood. This clonotype was sampled from a girl aged 10 to 17 with multiple sclerosis. The CDR3, as DNA: TGCGCCAGCAGCCAGGTGCTTAGTAGCGCGCAGTATTTT. Encoded protein: CASSQVLSSAQYF.